This T cell receptor (beta chain) came from a study of shared clonotypes between healthy human individuals. Study-level findings and limits: Generation probabilities were higher for clonotypes shared across all four sorted-subset donors than for unshared ones. Clonotype sharing among donors likely depends on sequencing depth.

TCRdb's copy holds only in-frame clones and misses some; the assay was immunoSEQ multiplex PCR. The table lists a few million clones, over 85% of them singletons, with 0.39% in the top ten. About this clone itself: Its antigen is as yet unknown.

With 0 bases removed from V and 5 bases from J, the gap between germline ends came to 11 bases. Germline CDR1 and CDR2: SGDLS and YYNGEE. CDR3 size: 14 residues. J is TRBJ2-5 and V is TRBV9; D is perhaps TRBD1 (5 bases). This TCR came from a man aged 18 to 30 in good health. Some clones in this sample may be carry-over from other donors' samples. The sample comprised naive CD4+ T cells from PBMCs. Documented subset: CD45RA+ positively selected. In DNA, the CDR3 is TGTGCCAGCAGCGTAGTCAGGGATGCTGAGACCCAGTACTTC. Its protein product is CASSVVRDAETQYF.